The 11 T cell receptor beta chains reported below all come from one sample, sequenced in a study of T cell responses to AZD1222 COVID-19 vaccine. Sequenced by immunoSEQ multiplex PCR; TCRdb stores in-frame clones only, minus some. The sample consists of 130,000 or so clones, 84% of them appearing once. The input for sequencing was peripheral blood, taken 28 days after the second AZD1222 dose. These receptors came from an adult who received the AZD1222 COVID-19 vaccine.

The chain joins TRBV7-3 to TRBJ2-1, with D maybe TRBD1 (6 bases). Looked up from germline, CDR1 is SGHTA and CDR2 is FQGTGA. CDR3 length equals 15 residues. Deletions cut 5 bases from V and 2 bases from J, with 13 bases between. The CDR3 loop is CASSASGTTYNEQFF. CDR3 DNA: TGTGCCAGCAGCGCCTCCGGGACAACCTACAATGAGCAGTTCTTC.

A note on this clone: A read error may produce the germline difference seen at one junction end. The chain combines TRBV5-1 with TRBJ2-7; D is possibly TRBD2 (5 bases). Per germline, CDR1 SGHRS and CDR2 YFSETQ. This CDR3 spans 13 amino acids. The CDR3: CASSLAGGFEGTF. Here the CDR3 DNA reads TGCGCCAGCAGCTTGGCCGGAGGATTTGAGGGTACCTTC.

V and J are TRBV6-6 and TRBJ2-7, with a weak D call TRBD2 (7 bases). The CDR3 consists of 15 residues. V was clipped by 5 bases and J by 0 bases, with 14 bases between them. Germline CDR1 and CDR2: MNHNY and SVGAGI (reference sequence). The CDR3 DNA is TGTGCCAGCAGTCCCGCGGGGGCACGCTCCTACGAGCAGTACTTC. As protein: CASSPAGARSYEQYF.

V and J are TRBV9 and TRBJ1-5; a possible D gene is TRBD1 (5 bases). The V and J ends lost 3 bases and 4 bases respectively, with 8 bases between them. The length of the CDR3 is 13 residues. Germline V lookup: CDR1 SGDLS, CDR2 YYNGEE. CDR3 DNA: TGTGCCAGCAGCGAGGACAATAATCAGCCCCAGCATTTT. Translation gives CASSEDNNQPQHF.

The V gene is TRBV27, the J gene TRBJ2-3; D tentatively reads TRBD1 or TRBD2 (5 bases each). V gave up 6 bases and J gave up 2 bases, with 12 bases separating them. Germline CDR1 reads MNHEY; CDR2 reads SMNVEV (reference sequence). The CDR3 totals 14 residues. In DNA, the CDR3 is TGTGCCAGCAGGCCGGGGCTATTCACAGATACGCAGTATTTT. This codes for CASRPGLFTDTQYF.

The chain employs TRBV7-9 and TRBJ1-4; no reliable D call. The CDR3 sequence is 15 residues long. From germline, CDR1 is SEHNR and CDR2 FQNEAQ (reference sequence). The V gene lost 5 bases and the J gene lost 7 bases, with 17 bases spanning the gap. CDR3 region: CASSPTADLAEKLFF. The CDR3, as DNA: TGTGCCAGCAGCCCGACCGCGGACTTGGCTGAAAAACTGTTTTTT.

This clone was detected a few times. This chain joins TRBV5-1 and TRBJ2-2; 8 bases fit TRBD1. Unmatched junction bases numbered 4, after V lost 0 bases and J lost 6 bases. The CDR3 sequence is 15 residues long. The germline V gene has CDR1 SGHRS and CDR2 YFSETQ. The DNA of the CDR3 is TGCGCCAGCAGCTTGGTGCAGGGGGCTGCCGGGGAGCTGTTTTTT. This encodes CASSLVQGAAGELFF.

The genes are TRBV29-1 and TRBJ2-3, with D tentatively TRBD2 (6 bases). Germline CDR1 is SQVTM and CDR2 is ANQGSEA. Trimming removed 5 bases at V and 0 bases at J, with 18 bases between. This CDR3 has 16 residues. Here the CDR3 DNA reads TGCAGCGTTCTTATCCTGAGGCTAGCGAGCACAGATACGCAGTATTTT. Protein product: CSVLILRLASTDTQYF.

The rearrangement links TRBV20-1 to TRBJ2-1; the D call may be TRBD1 or TRBD2 (5 bases each). Germline loops: CDR1 DFQATT, CDR2 SNEGSKA (reference sequence). The CDR3 runs to 11 residues. The germline V and J ends were trimmed by 1 base and 9 bases, with 7 bases remaining between them. CDR3 DNA: TGCAGTGCTAGAGGGGGGAGTGAGCAGTTCTTC. Its protein product is CSARGGSEQFF.

The J gene is TRBJ1-4, the V gene TRBV11-2, with a weak D call TRBD1 (5 bases). The CDR3 contains 15 residues. Germline V lookup: CDR1 SGHAT, CDR2 FQNNGV. V lost 0 bases to trimming and J lost 4 bases, with 9 bases between them. This chain's CDR3 is CASSLDGADNEKLFF. The CDR3 bases are TGTGCCAGCAGCTTAGATGGGGCTGATAATGAAAAACTGTTTTTT.

The gene calls are TRBV5-1 and TRBJ2-5; 7 bases are shared with TRBD2. V dropped 0 bases and J dropped 9; count of bases not matched to a gene: 14. Germline CDR1 reads SGHRS; CDR2 reads YFSETQ. The CDR3 loop spans 16 amino acids. The CDR3 is CASSLALSSGGGAQYF. The CDR3 DNA sequence: TGCGCCAGCAGCTTGGCCTTGTCTAGCGGCGGAGGGGCCCAGTACTTC.